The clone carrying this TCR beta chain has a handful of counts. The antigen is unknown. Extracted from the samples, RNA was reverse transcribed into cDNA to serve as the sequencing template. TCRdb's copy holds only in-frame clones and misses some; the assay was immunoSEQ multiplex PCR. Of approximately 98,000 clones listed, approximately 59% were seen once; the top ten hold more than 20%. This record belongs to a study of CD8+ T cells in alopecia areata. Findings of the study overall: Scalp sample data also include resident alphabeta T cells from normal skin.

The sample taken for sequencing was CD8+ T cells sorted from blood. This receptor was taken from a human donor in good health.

The CDR3: CASSLVLNGELFF. The DNA of the CDR3 is TGTGCCAGCAGCTTAGTTTTGAACGGGGAGCTGTTTTTT. The chain has TRBV4-2 and TRBJ2-2; D gene ambiguous. Looked up from germline, CDR1 is LGHNA and CDR2 is YNFKEQ. The V end was cut by 5 bases, the J end by 7 bases, with 11 bases between. The CDR3 extends over 13 amino acids.